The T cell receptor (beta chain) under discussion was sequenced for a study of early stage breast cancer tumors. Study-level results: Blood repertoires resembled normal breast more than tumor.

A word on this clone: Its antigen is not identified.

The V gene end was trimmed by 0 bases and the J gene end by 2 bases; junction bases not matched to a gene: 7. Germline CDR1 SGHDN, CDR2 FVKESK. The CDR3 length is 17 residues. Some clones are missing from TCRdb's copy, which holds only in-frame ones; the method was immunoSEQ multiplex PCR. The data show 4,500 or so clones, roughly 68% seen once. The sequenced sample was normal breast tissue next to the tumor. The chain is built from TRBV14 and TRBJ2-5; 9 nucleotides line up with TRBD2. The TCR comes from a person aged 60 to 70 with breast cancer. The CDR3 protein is CASSQDRLAGVQETQYF. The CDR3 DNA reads TGTGCCAGCAGCCAAGATCGATTAGCGGGGGTACAAGAGACCCAGTACTTC.